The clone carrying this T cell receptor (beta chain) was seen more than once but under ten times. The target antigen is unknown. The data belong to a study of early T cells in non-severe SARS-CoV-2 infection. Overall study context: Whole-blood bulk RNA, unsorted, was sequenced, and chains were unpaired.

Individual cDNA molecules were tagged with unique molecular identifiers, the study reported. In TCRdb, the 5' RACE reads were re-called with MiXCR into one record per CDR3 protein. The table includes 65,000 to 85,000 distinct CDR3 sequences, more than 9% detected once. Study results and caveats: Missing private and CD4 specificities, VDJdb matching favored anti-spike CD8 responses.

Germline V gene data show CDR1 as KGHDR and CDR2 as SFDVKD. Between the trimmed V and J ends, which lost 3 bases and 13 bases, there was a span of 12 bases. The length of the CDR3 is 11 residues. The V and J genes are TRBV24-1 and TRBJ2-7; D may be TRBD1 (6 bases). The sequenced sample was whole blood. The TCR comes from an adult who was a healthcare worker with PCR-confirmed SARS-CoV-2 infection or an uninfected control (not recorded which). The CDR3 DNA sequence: TGTGCCACCAGTGATCACCGGGACACCTACTTC. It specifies CATSDHRDTYF.